These 9 T cell receptor beta chains originate from one sample sequenced in a study of cytomegalovirus exposure and HLA in healthy donors. Only in-frame clones appear in the TCRdb table, and some are missing; sequencing was by immunoSEQ multiplex PCR. The sample holds 250,000 or so clones, 90% seen once. The specimen was PBMCs. The receptors come from a woman aged 18-30 years in good health and CMV-seronegative.

This chain links TRBV6-6 with TRBJ2-1, with D possibly matching TRBD1 (8 bases). Trimming removed 2 bases at V and 7 bases at J, with 18 bases between. The CDR3 length is 16 residues. The germline V gene has CDR1 MNHNY and CDR2 SVGAGI (reference sequence). This CDR3 is CASSYHLGQGGNEQFF. The CDR3 DNA reads TGTGCCAGCAGTTACCATCTAGGACAGGGAGGGAATGAGCAGTTCTTC.

V usage is TRBV11-2 and J usage is TRBJ1-1; D remains ambiguous. Germline CDR1 reads SGHAT; CDR2 reads FQNNGV. The CDR3 runs 13 residues. The V gene lost 0 bases and the J gene lost 5 bases, with 7 bases spanning the gap. This chain's CDR3 is CASSLDPGTEAFF. The CDR3 nucleotides read TGTGCCAGCAGCTTAGATCCGGGTACTGAAGCTTTCTTT.

This clone was seen a single time. The V and J genes are TRBV5-8 and TRBJ1-4; D possibly corresponds to TRBD1 (5 bases). The germline V gene encodes CDR1 SGHTS and CDR2 YDEGEE. V lost 3 bases and J lost 1, with 7 bases in between. The CDR3 contains 14 residues. This CDR3 is CASSSGLTNEKLFF. The CDR3 DNA reads as TGTGCCAGCAGCTCAGGGCTAACTAATGAAAAACTGTTTTTT.

The chain employs TRBV5-1 and TRBJ2-2; 8 nucleotides align to TRBD2. Germline assignment: CDR1 SGHRS and CDR2 YFSETQ. This CDR3 spans 17 amino acids. V dropped 1 base and J dropped 0; count of bases not matched to a gene: 5. CDR3 protein: CASSLFGAGANTGELFF. As DNA, the CDR3 is TGCGCCAGCAGCTTGTTCGGAGCGGGGGCGAACACCGGGGAGCTGTTTTTT.

The rearrangement links TRBV4-1 to TRBJ2-2; 13 bases map to TRBD2. The CDR3 runs to 21 residues. Per the germline V gene, CDR1 is MGHRA and CDR2 is YSYEKL. The trim removed 5 bases at V and 4 bases at J, leaving 19 bases unmatched. The CDR3 region is CASSGTGTSGARGSLTGELFF. CDR3 nucleotide sequence: TGCGCCAGCAGCGGGACCGGGACTAGCGGGGCGAGAGGCTCACTCACCGGGGAGCTGTTTTTT.

The chain has TRBV7-9 and TRBJ2-3; 8 positions agree with TRBD1. The CDR3 sequence is 16 residues long. Germline V gives CDR1 SEHNR, CDR2 FQNEAQ (reference sequence). After removal of 5 bases from V and 4 bases from J, the junction contained 11 bases not matched to a gene. CDR3 nucleotide sequence: TGTGCCAGCAGCCCCCCGGACAGGGTGAGCGCAGATACGCAGTATTTT. Amino acids: CASSPPDRVSADTQYF.

The chain couples TRBV5-1 to TRBJ2-1; 11 bases map to TRBD2. The germline gives CDR1 SGHRS, CDR2 YFSETQ. This CDR3 is 17 amino acids long. V gave up 0 bases and J gave up 7 bases; unmatched junction bases: 9. CDR3 in amino acids: CASSLATGTSGLNEQFF. The CDR3 nucleotides read TGCGCCAGCAGCTTGGCCACCGGGACTAGCGGTTTGAATGAGCAGTTCTTC. Together with reference TRBV5-1 and TRBJ2-1, the CDR3 gives the full variable domain: KAGVTQTPRYLIKTRGQQVTLSCSPISGHRSVSWYQQTPGQGLQFLFEYFSETQRNKGNFPGRFSGRQFSNSRSEMNVSTLELGDSALYLCASSLATGTSGLNEQFFGPGTRLTVL.

This chain links TRBV6-6 with TRBJ2-1, with D perhaps matching TRBD2 (6 bases). CDR3 size: 15 residues. The germline V and J ends were trimmed by 7 bases and 2 bases, with 15 bases remaining between them. Germline loops: CDR1 MNHNY, CDR2 SVGAGI (reference sequence). The CDR3 loop is CASKTGGMPYNEQFF. CDR3 in DNA: TGTGCCAGCAAAACTGGCGGGATGCCCTACAATGAGCAGTTCTTC.

DNA of the CDR3: TGTGCCAGCAGTTTTGACAGGAGCTCCTACGAGCAGTACTTC. The encoded protein is CASSFDRSSYEQYF. The rearrangement links TRBV28 to TRBJ2-7; maybe TRBD1 (6 bases). The V and J ends lost 3 bases and 0 bases respectively, with 9 bases between them. Germline V gene lookup returns CDR1 MDHEN and CDR2 SYDVKM. This CDR3 has 14 residues.